One TCR beta chain is described in this entry. TCRdb's copy holds only in-frame clones and misses some; the assay was immunoSEQ multiplex PCR. The data contain around 120,000 clones, about four fifths of them singletons. Trimming took 7 bases from V and 4 from J, leaving 9 bases between them. CDR3 length: 13 residues. Looked up from germline, CDR1 is KGHDR and CDR2 is SFDVKD. These data come from a study of blood T cell repertoires in COVID-19. Study information: The samples span acute and convalescent COVID-19 from the United States, Italy and Spain.

Sequenced input: peripheral blood. This receptor was taken from a man aged 65 to 85 with acute or convalescent COVID-19. This sequence joins TRBV24-1 and TRBJ2-2; TRBD2 is a possible D gene (5 bases). CDR3 nucleotides: TGTGCCACCAGGGGGAGTCCCACCGGGGAGCTGTTTTTT. Its translation is CATRGSPTGELFF.